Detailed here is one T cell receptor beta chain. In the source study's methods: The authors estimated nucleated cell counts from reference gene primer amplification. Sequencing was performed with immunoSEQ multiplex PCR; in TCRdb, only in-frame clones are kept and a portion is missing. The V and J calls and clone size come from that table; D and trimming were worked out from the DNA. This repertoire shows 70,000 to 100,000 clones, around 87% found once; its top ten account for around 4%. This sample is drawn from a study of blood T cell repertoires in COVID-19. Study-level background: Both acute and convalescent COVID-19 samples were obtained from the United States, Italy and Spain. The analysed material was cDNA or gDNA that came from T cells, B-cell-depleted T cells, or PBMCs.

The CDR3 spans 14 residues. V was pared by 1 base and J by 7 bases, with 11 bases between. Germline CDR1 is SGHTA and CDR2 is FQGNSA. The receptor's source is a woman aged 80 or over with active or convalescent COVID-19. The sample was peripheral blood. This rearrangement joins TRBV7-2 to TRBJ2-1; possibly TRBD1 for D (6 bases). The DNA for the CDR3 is TGTGCCAGCAGCTTAGACAGGGCGGCGAATGAGCAGTTCTTC. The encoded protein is CASSLDRAANEQFF.